The 19 T cell receptor beta chains below come from one sample, sequenced in a study of PD-L1 blockade in urothelial cancer. The repertoire was sequenced with immunoSEQ multiplex PCR; TCRdb's copy has only in-frame clones and lacks some. The table has about 72,000 clones, approximately 86% seen once. The time point here: pretreatment peripheral blood. The sequenced sample was PBMCs, obtained around atezolizumab (anti-PD-L1) treatment. The source of these receptors is a man aged 60-69 years with urothelial cancer.

V gene TRBV7-3 combines with J gene TRBJ2-3, with 8 bases fitting TRBD2. The germline CDR1 and CDR2 sequences are SGHTA and FQGTGA. The V and J ends lost 5 bases and 5 bases, in that order; junction bases with no gene match: 12. The CDR3 covers 16 residues. DNA for the CDR3: TGTGCCAGCAGCAAATATAGCGGGGCGGCCGGAGATACGCAGTATTTT. This sequence encodes CASSKYSGAAGDTQYF.

The rearrangement uses TRBV7-9 and TRBJ1-1, with a tentative D call TRBD1 (6 bases). Germline V gives CDR1 SEHNR, CDR2 FQNEAQ (reference sequence). Deletions cut 3 bases from V and 4 bases from J, with 9 bases between. The CDR3 totals 13 residues. As DNA, the CDR3 is TGTGCCAGCAGCTTTCAGGGGCCCACTGAAGCTTTCTTT. As protein: CASSFQGPTEAFF.

In this sample, this clone turned up a few times. DNA of the CDR3: TGTGCCAGCAGTACAACCTACAGGGGGGGCTATGGCTACACCTTC. This encodes CASSTTYRGGYGYTF. V gene TRBV27 combines with J gene TRBJ1-2, with TRBD1 matching 8 bases. With 5 bases clipped from V and 4 bases from J, the junction kept 9 bases outside the gene matches. Germline loops: CDR1 MNHEY, CDR2 SMNVEV (reference sequence). The CDR3 is made up of 15 amino acids.

CDR3 in DNA: TGTGCCAGTAAATGGGGGGGGTTCCTTGCGAACACCGGGGAGCTGTTTTTT. Its translation is CASKWGGFLANTGELFF. The chain joins TRBV27 to TRBJ2-2, with 7 bases identical to TRBD2. The V gene's germline CDR1 is MNHEY and CDR2 SMNVEV (reference sequence). CDR3 length equals 17 residues. With V trimmed by 9 bases and J by 0 bases, 13 bases remained unmatched.

This chain uses TRBV5-4 with TRBJ2-7; 8 bases agree with TRBD2. V was clipped by 3 bases and J by 4 bases; unmatched bases: 12. CDR1 is SGHNT, CDR2 YYREEE, per germline (reference sequence). The CDR3 is 16 amino acids. The CDR3 DNA follows: TGTGCCAGCAGCTCGTACCTAGGCGGGGGGTCTTACGAGCAGTACTTC. Its translation: CASSSYLGGGSYEQYF.

The chain uses TRBV18 and TRBJ2-7; 10 bases are shared with TRBD2. Trimming took 0 bases from V and 0 from J; bases not matched to a gene: 2. CDR3 size: 16 residues. Germline CDR1 is KGHSH and CDR2 is LQKENI. The CDR3 here is CASSPPGTSASYEQYF. The CDR3 nucleotides are TGTGCCAGCTCACCACCCGGGACTAGCGCCTCCTACGAGCAGTACTTC.

This clone was detected only a few times. The rearrangement uses TRBV5-1 and TRBJ2-6; 8 positions agree with TRBD1. The CDR3 has 14 amino acids. The V and J ends lost 5 bases and 4 bases, in that order; junction bases with no gene match: 2. Per the germline V gene, CDR1 is SGHRS and CDR2 is YFSETQ. The CDR3 DNA sequence: TGCGCCAGCAGAAGGGACAGGGGGGCCAACGTCCTGACTTTC. Encoded protein: CASRRDRGANVLTF.

The J gene is TRBJ2-7, the V gene TRBV11-2, with 8 bases matching TRBD1. V dropped 5 bases and J dropped 7; count of bases not matched to a gene: 10. The CDR3 sequence is 14 residues long. Germline V gene lookup returns CDR1 SGHAT and CDR2 FQNNGV. The CDR3 nucleotides are TGTGCCAGCAGCGAGCAGGGGGCGATAGGTGAGCAGTACTTC. Translating gives CASSEQGAIGEQYF.

CDR3 sequence reads: CASGEDRGVNNEQFF. CDR3 DNA sequence: TGTGCCAGCGGAGAAGACAGGGGGGTTAACAATGAGCAGTTCTTC. V gene TRBV2 combines with J gene TRBJ2-1, with TRBD1 identical over 9 bases. With V trimmed by 8 bases and J by 5 bases, 10 bases remained unmatched. Germline CDR1 reads SNHLY; CDR2 reads FYNNEI. The CDR3 is made up of 15 amino acids. Looking up the rest from reference TRBV2 and TRBJ2-1 gives the full variable domain: EPEVTQTPSHQVTQMGQEVILRCVPISNHLYFYWYRQILGQKVEFLVSFYNNEISEKSEIFDDQFSVERPDGSNFTLKIRSTKLEDSAMYFCASGEDRGVNNEQFFGPGTRLTVL.

The V and J genes are TRBV5-6 and TRBJ2-5; 8 nucleotides line up with TRBD2. The ends lost 4 bases at V and 4 bases at J; junction bases unmatched: 6. The CDR3 extends over 14 amino acids. The germline gives CDR1 SGHDT, CDR2 YYEEEE. CDR3 DNA sequence: TGTGCCAGCAGCGGCGGGGGGCCGGTAGAGACCCAGTACTTC. Translated, it gives CASSGGGPVETQYF.

The chain carries TRBV5-1 and TRBJ2-1, with D possibly matching TRBD2 (5 bases). The CDR3 runs 14 residues. The germline gives CDR1 SGHRS, CDR2 YFSETQ. V lost 0 bases to trimming and J lost 1 base, with 5 bases between them. This CDR3 is CASSLGESYNEQFF. The CDR3 DNA sequence: TGCGCCAGCAGCTTGGGGGAGTCCTACAATGAGCAGTTCTTC.

The rearrangement links TRBV9 to TRBJ2-2, with 8 bases that match TRBD2. Germline V CDR1 and CDR2: SGDLS, YYNGEE. The CDR3 is 16 residues long. V dropped 4 bases and J dropped 1; count of bases not matched to a gene: 6. As DNA, the CDR3 is TGTGCCAGCAGCCCCATAGCGGGGCTGAACACCGGGGAGCTGTTTTTT. Protein sequence: CASSPIAGLNTGELFF.

V gene TRBV11-3 combines with J gene TRBJ1-1; 7 nucleotides line up with TRBD1. In germline, CDR1 is SGHNT, CDR2 YENEEA. The CDR3 runs to 15 residues. V lost 1 base, J lost 1 base, and 3 bases stayed unmatched. The CDR3 reads CASSLGQGWNTEAFF. In DNA form, the CDR3 reads TGTGCCAGCAGCTTAGGACAGGGTTGGAACACTGAAGCTTTCTTT.

This chain links TRBV10-2 with TRBJ1-5; 8 nucleotides agree with TRBD1. In germline, CDR1 is WSHSY, CDR2 SAAADI. Germline trimming cut 5 bases from V and 3 bases from J; bases unmatched to any gene: 3. The CDR3 is 14 residues long. The CDR3 loop reads CASSKQGDNQPQHF. The CDR3 DNA sequence: TGCGCCAGCAGTAAACAGGGGGACAATCAGCCCCAGCATTTT.

J is TRBJ2-1 and V is TRBV9, with TRBD2 matching over 10 bases. V was pared by 5 bases and J by 4 bases, with 3 bases of the junction left unmatched. Germline V gene lookup returns CDR1 SGDLS and CDR2 YYNGEE. The CDR3 totals 14 residues. CDR3 amino acids: CASSLAGEYNEQFF. The CDR3, as DNA: TGTGCCAGCAGTCTAGCGGGGGAGTACAATGAGCAGTTCTTC.

The chain joins TRBV19 to TRBJ2-7; 8 bases match TRBD1. CDR1 LNHDA and CDR2 SQIVND come from the germline V gene (reference sequence). This CDR3 contains 13 residues. The trim removed 4 bases at V and 3 bases at J, leaving 2 bases unmatched. The CDR3 region has the DNA TGTGCCAGTAGTACCACAGGGGGCTACGAGCAGTACTTC. Residues: CASSTTGGYEQYF.

This clone was picked up a small number of times. This chain connects TRBV6-5 to TRBJ1-6; D remains ambiguous. Trimming removed 4 bases from V and 10 bases from J, with 8 bases in between. There are 12 residues in the CDR3. CDR1 and CDR2 from the germline V gene are MNHEY and SVGAGI. This CDR3 is CASSSGHSPLHF. CDR3 nucleotides: TGTGCCAGCAGTTCAGGTCACTCACCCCTCCACTTT.

The rearrangement links TRBV5-1 to TRBJ1-3, with 12 positions matching TRBD1. The CDR3 covers 16 residues. The V gene's germline CDR1 is SGHRS and CDR2 YFSETQ. Trimming removed 4 bases from V and 0 bases from J; junction bases left unmatched: 2. The CDR3 sequence is CASSQGQGASGNTIYF. As DNA, the CDR3 is TGCGCCAGCAGCCAGGGACAGGGGGCCTCTGGAAACACCATATATTTT.

The rearrangement uses TRBV6-5 and TRBJ1-2; D is possibly TRBD1 (6 bases). Trimming shortened V by 2 bases and J by 5 bases, and 12 bases separated the two germline ends. There are 14 residues in the CDR3. CDR1 and CDR2 from the germline V gene are MNHEY and SVGAGI. The CDR3 region is CASSYKRGNYGYTF. CDR3 sequence (DNA): TGTGCCAGCAGTTACAAGAGGGGGAATTATGGCTACACCTTC.